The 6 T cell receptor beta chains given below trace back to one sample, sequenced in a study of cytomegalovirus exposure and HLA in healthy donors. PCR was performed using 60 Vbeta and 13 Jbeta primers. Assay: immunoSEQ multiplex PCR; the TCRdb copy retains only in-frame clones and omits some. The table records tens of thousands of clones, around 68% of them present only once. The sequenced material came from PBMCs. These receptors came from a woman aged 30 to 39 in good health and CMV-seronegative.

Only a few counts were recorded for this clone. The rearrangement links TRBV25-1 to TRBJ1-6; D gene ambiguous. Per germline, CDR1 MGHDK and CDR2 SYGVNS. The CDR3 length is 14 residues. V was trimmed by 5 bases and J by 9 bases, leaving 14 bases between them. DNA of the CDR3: TGTGCCAGCAGTCCTACAGAGGAGGCTTCACCCCTCCACTTT. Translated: CASSPTEEASPLHF.

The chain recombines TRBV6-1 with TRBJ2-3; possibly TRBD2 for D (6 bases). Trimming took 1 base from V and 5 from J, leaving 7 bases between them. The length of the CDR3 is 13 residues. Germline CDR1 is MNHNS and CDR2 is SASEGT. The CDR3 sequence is CASSEVGGDTQYF. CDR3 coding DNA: TGTGCCAGCAGTGAAGTCGGGGGAGATACGCAGTATTTT.

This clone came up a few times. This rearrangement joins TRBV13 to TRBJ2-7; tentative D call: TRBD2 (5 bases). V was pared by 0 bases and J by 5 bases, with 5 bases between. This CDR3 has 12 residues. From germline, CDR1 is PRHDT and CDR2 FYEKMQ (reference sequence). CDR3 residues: CASSLGEDEQYF. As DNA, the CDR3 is TGTGCCAGCAGCTTAGGGGAGGACGAGCAGTACTTC.

CDR3 nucleotides: TGCGCCAGCAGCGAACGGACAGGTACCTACGAGCAGTACTTC. This encodes CASSERTGTYEQYF. This chain connects TRBV5-1 to TRBJ2-5; 7 bases map to TRBD1. Near its end, the DNA agrees better with TRBJ2-7, so the J call may be wrong. Germline CDR1 SGHRS, CDR2 YFSETQ. The CDR3 has 14 residues.

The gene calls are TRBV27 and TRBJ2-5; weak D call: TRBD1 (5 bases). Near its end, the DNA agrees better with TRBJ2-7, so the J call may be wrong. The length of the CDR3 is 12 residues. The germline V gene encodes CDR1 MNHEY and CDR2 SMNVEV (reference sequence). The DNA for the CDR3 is TGTGCCAGCAGTTTATCGGGGCGCGAGCAGTACTTC. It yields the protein CASSLSGREQYF.

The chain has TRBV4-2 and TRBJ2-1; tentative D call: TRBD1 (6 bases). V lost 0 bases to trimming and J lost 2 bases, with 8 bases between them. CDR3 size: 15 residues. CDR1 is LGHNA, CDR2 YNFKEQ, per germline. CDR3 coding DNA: TGTGCCAGCAGCCAAGATAGGGGGACCTACAATGAGCAGTTCTTC. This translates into CASSQDRGTYNEQFF.